A single sample is the source of the 13 T cell receptor beta chains below, sequenced in a study of T cell repertoires in aging, cancer and after chemotherapy. TCR beta rearrangements were amplified from peripheral blood genomic DNA. A mixed TRB-A/B primer pool amplified rearranged TRB by multiplex touch-down PCR. TCRdb reprocessed the multiplex PCR reads via MiXCR and lists one record per CDR3 protein. This table has around 2,500 distinct CDR3 sequences, about 24% appearing once. The specimen was blood. The receptor source for this set is a human donor with a solid tumor.

By sample share, this clonotype is medium-sized. The chain uses TRBV7-6 and TRBJ2-7, with D maybe TRBD1 (6 bases). Deletions cut 3 bases from V and 3 bases from J, with 21 bases between. The CDR3 is 17 amino acids. The germline gives CDR1 SGHVS, CDR2 FNYEAQ. CDR3 sequence (DNA): TGTGCCAGCAGCTTGGTTCCGGGGTGGGACAAAGACTACGAGCAGTACTTC. It yields the protein CASSLVPGWDKDYEQYF.

As for this clonotype: A much larger clone differs by one base, so this may be a read error. The V and J genes are TRBV30 and TRBJ1-2, with D possibly being TRBD1 (6 bases). The CDR3 extends over 14 amino acids. Per germline, CDR1 GTSNPN and CDR2 SVGIG (reference sequence). CDR3 protein: CAWSTGKGNYGHTF. CDR3 DNA: TGTGCCTGGTCAACAGGGAAGGGCAACTATGGCCACACCTTC.

CDR3 in DNA: TGTGCCAGCAGTTTGTCGGGGGCAACTAATGAAAAACTGTTTTTT. Translated, it gives CASSLSGATNEKLFF. The chain carries TRBV12-3 or TRBV12-4 and TRBJ1-4; D is possibly TRBD1 (5 bases). CDR3 length: 15 amino acids. Trimming removed 3 bases at V and 0 bases at J, with 8 bases between.

By sample fraction, this clonotype is medium-sized. The chain couples TRBV12-3 or TRBV12-4 to TRBJ2-6; D remains ambiguous. V was clipped by 2 bases and J by 4 bases, with 3 bases between them. The CDR3 is 13 residues long. The CDR3 DNA is TGTGCCAGCAGTTTAACGGGGGCCAACGTCCTGACTTTC. Protein: CASSLTGANVLTF.

This clonotype appeared a few times. The V and J genes are TRBV20-1 and TRBJ2-5; 11 bases are a match to TRBD1. This CDR3 has 14 residues. Germline assignment: CDR1 DFQATT and CDR2 SNEGSKA (reference sequence). V trimming: 2 bases; J trimming: 6 bases; junction bases outside the gene matches: 5. CDR3 amino acids: CSARPGTGGKTQYF. In DNA, the CDR3 is TGCAGTGCTAGACCCGGGACAGGGGGGAAGACCCAGTACTTC.

This chain joins TRBV27 and TRBJ2-7; possible D gene TRBD1, 6 bases. The CDR3 spans 14 residues. V dropped 4 bases and J dropped 3 bases, with 13 bases sitting between them. CDR1 MNHEY and CDR2 SMNVEV come from the germline V gene (reference sequence). The CDR3 sequence is CASSSTGKGYEQYF. CDR3 nucleotide sequence: TGTGCCAGCAGTTCAACAGGGAAGGGCTACGAGCAGTACTTC.

In this sample, this clonotype turned up a few times. The DNA for the CDR3 is TGTGCCAGCAGCCACGGACAGTCTTCCTACGAGCAGTACTTC. Protein: CASSHGQSSYEQYF. V usage is TRBV6-2 or TRBV6-3 and J usage is TRBJ2-7; weak D call: TRBD1 (6 bases). Trimming removed 6 bases from V and 1 base from J, with 13 bases in between. Germline assignment: CDR1 MNHEY and CDR2 SVGEGT. The CDR3 is 14 residues long.

The chain employs TRBV5-8 and TRBJ1-6; a weak D match, TRBD1 (6 bases). Trimming took 0 bases from V and 9 from J, leaving 16 bases between them. CDR1 and CDR2 (germline): SGHTS, YDEGEE. This CDR3 is 16 amino acids long. The CDR3 coding sequence is TGTGCCAGCAGCTTGGCCCATGCAGGGGCGGGTTCACCCCTCCACTTT. Its protein is CASSLAHAGAGSPLHF.

The chain is built from TRBV2 and TRBJ1-2; D is undetermined. Trimming stripped 8 bases from V and 5 bases from J, with 9 bases between. There are 11 residues in the CDR3. Looked up from germline, CDR1 is SNHLY and CDR2 is FYNNEI. In DNA form, the CDR3 reads TGTGCCAGCGGTAAGGGATATGGCTACACCTTC. Translating gives CASGKGYGYTF.

This clonotype was detected only a few times. CDR3 loop: CASRAGREAFF. The CDR3 DNA follows: TGCGCCAGCAGGGCGGGACGAGAAGCTTTCTTT. V usage is TRBV10-2 and J usage is TRBJ1-1; tentatively, D is TRBD1 (5 bases). With 6 bases removed from V and 8 bases from J, the gap between germline ends came to 10 bases. Germline CDR1 is WSHSY and CDR2 is SAAADI. CDR3 length equals 11 residues.

This clonotype was observed a single time. A much larger clone differs from this one at a single base, so this may be a read error. The rearrangement joins TRBV7-6 to TRBJ2-3; D may match TRBD1 or TRBD2 (5 bases each). There are 14 residues in the CDR3. The germline gives CDR1 SGHVS, CDR2 FNYEAQ. CDR3 bases: TGTGTCAGCAGCTTAGCGACCCAGGGTGGTACGCAGTATTTT. It encodes CVSSLATQGGTQYF.

This clonotype is large. The chain couples TRBV29-1 to TRBJ2-5; 9 bases are a match to TRBD1. Trimming cost V 6 bases and J 1 base; bases outside gene matches: 3. The CDR3 totals 13 residues. In germline, CDR1 is SQVTM, CDR2 ANQGSEA. The CDR3 region has the DNA TGCAGCGTGGGACAGGGAATCCAAGAGACCCAGTACTTC. Translating it yields CSVGQGIQETQYF.

By share, this clonotype ranks as large. This chain links TRBV30 with TRBJ2-1, with D tentatively TRBD1 (6 bases). This CDR3 has 14 amino acids. Germline V gene sequence: CDR1 GTSNPN, CDR2 SVGIG (reference sequence). V was pared by 8 bases and J by 4 bases, with 18 bases between. CDR3 coding DNA: TGTGCCGGAAGGGGGACAACGGCTTACAATGAGCAGTTCTTC. It translates to CAGRGTTAYNEQFF.